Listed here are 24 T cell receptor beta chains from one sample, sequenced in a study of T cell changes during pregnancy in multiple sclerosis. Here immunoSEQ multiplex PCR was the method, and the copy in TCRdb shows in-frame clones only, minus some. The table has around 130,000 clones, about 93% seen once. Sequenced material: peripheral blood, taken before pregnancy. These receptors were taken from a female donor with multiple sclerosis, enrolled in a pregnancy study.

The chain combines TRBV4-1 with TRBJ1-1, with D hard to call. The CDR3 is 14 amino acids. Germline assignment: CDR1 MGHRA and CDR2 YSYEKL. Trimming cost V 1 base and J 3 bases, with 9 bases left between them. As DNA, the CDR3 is TGCGCCAGCAGCCAAGGTTCAGGTCACACTGAAGCTTTCTTT. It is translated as CASSQGSGHTEAFF.

CDR3 bases: TGTGCCTGGTCCCCGGGACAGGGGTTGACTGAAGCTTTCTTT. This gives the protein CAWSPGQGLTEAFF. The chain recombines TRBV30 with TRBJ1-1; the match to TRBD1 covers 10 bases. Germline V gene lookup returns CDR1 GTSNPN and CDR2 SVGIG (reference sequence). J gave up 5 bases and V 5 bases, and 8 bases lay outside the gene matches. The CDR3 sequence is 14 residues long.

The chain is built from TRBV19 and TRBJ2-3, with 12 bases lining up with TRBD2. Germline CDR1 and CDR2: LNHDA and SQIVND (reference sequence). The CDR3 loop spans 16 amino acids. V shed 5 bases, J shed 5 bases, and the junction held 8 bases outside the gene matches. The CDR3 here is CASSSTSGSGEDTQYF. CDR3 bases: TGTGCCAGTAGTTCGACTAGCGGGAGCGGCGAAGATACGCAGTATTTT. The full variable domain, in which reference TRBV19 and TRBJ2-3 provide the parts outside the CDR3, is DGGITQSPKYLFRKEGQNVTLSCEQNLNHDAMYWYRQDPGQGLRLIYYSQIVNDFQKGDIAEGYSVSREKKESFPLTVTSAQKNPTAFYLCASSSTSGSGEDTQYFGPGTRLTVL.

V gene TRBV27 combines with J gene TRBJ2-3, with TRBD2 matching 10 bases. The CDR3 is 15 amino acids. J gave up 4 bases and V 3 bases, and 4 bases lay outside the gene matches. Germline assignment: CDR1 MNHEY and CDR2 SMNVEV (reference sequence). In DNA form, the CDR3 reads TGTGCCAGCAGTTTCCTAGCGGGAGTTGCAGATACGCAGTATTTT. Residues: CASSFLAGVADTQYF.

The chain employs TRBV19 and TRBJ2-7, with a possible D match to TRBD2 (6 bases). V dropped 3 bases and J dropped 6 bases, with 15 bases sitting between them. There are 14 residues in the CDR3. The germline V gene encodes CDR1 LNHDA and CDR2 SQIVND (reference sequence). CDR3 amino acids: CASSMGLRETEQYF. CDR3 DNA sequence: TGTGCCAGTAGTATGGGACTGAGGGAAACCGAGCAGTACTTC.

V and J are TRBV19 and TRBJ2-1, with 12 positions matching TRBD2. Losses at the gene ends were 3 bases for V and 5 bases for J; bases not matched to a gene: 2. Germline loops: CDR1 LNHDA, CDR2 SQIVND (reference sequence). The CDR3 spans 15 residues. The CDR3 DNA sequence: TGTGCCAGTAGTATCCGGACTAGCGGGGACAATGAGCAGTTCTTC. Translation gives CASSIRTSGDNEQFF. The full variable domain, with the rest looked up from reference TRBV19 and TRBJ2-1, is DGGITQSPKYLFRKEGQNVTLSCEQNLNHDAMYWYRQDPGQGLRLIYYSQIVNDFQKGDIAEGYSVSREKKESFPLTVTSAQKNPTAFYLCASSIRTSGDNEQFFGPGTRLTVL.

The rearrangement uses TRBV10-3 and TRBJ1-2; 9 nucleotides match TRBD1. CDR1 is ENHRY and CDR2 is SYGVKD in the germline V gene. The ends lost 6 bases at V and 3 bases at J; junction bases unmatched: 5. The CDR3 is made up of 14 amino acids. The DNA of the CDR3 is TGTGCCATCAGGGCAGACAGGGGGGACTATGGCTACACCTTC. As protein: CAIRADRGDYGYTF.

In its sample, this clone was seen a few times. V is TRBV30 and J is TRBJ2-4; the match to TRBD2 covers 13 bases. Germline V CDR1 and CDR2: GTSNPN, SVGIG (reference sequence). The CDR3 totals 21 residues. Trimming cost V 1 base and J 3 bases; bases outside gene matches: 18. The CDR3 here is CAWSDGLAGDLMAIDKNIQYF. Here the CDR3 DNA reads TGTGCCTGGAGTGACGGACTAGCGGGAGATCTTATGGCAATAGACAAAAACATTCAGTACTTC.

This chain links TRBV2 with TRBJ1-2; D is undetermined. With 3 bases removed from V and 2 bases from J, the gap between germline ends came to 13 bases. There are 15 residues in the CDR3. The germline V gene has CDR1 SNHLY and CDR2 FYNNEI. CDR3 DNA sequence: TGTGCCAGCAGTGATTGGGCCCTATTAAACTATGGCTACACCTTC. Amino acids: CASSDWALLNYGYTF.

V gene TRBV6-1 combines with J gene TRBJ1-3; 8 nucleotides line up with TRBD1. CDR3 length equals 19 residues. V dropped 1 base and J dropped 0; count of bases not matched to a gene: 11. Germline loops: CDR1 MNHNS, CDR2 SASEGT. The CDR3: CASSEGDRLSTYSGNTIYF. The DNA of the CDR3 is TGTGCCAGCAGTGAAGGGGACAGGCTATCGACGTACTCTGGAAACACCATATATTTT.

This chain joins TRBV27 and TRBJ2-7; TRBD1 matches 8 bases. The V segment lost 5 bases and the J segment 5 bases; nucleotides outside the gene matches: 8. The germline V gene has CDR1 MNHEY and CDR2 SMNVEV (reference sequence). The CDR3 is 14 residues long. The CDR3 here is CASSPRQGHHEQYF. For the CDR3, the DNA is TGTGCCAGCAGTCCTCGACAGGGGCACCACGAGCAGTACTTC.

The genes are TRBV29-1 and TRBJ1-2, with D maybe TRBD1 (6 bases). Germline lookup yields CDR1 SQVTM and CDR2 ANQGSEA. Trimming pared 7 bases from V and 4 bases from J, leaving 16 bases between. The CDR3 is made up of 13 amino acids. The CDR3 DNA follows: TGCAGCGCCACAGGGCAAGATTTCTATGGCTACACCTTC. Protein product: CSATGQDFYGYTF.

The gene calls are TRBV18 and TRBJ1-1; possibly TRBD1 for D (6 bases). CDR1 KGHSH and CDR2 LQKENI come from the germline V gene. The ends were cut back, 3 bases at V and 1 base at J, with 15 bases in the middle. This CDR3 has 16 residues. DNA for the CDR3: TGTGCCAGCTCACCCCGACAGGCCTCAAAGAACACTGAAGCTTTCTTT. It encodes CASSPRQASKNTEAFF.

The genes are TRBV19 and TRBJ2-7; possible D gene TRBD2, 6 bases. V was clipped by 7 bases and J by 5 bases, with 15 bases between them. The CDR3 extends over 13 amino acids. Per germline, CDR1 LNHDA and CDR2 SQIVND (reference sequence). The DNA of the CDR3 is TGTGCCAGTATTTCGGACTACGGCGACGAGCAGTACTTC. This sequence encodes CASISDYGDEQYF.

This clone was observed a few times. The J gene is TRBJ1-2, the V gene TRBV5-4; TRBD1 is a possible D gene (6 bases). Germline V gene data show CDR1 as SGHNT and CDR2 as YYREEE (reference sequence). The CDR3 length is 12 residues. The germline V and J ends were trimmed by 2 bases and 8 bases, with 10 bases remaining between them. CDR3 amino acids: CASSLTGNGYTF. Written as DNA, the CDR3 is TGTGCCAGCAGCTTAACAGGGAACGGCTACACCTTC.

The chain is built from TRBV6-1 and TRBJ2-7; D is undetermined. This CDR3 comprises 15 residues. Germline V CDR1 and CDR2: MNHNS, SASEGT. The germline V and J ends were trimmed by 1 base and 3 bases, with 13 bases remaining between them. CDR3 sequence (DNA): TGTGCCAGCAGTGAAGATTTTACAGAAAACTACGAGCAGTACTTC. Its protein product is CASSEDFTENYEQYF.

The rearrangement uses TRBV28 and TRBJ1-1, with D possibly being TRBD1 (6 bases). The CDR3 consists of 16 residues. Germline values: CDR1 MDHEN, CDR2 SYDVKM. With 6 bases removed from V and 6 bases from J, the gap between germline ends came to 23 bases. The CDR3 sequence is CASSDGQQGGRPEAFF. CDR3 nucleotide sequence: TGTGCCAGCAGCGACGGACAACAGGGCGGGAGGCCTGAAGCTTTCTTT.

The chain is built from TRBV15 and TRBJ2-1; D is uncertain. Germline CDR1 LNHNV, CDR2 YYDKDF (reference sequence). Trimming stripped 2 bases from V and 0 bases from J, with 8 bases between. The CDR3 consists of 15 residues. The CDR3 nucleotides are TGTGCCACCAGCAGAAACAGTTTCTCCTACAATGAGCAGTTCTTC. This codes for CATSRNSFSYNEQFF.

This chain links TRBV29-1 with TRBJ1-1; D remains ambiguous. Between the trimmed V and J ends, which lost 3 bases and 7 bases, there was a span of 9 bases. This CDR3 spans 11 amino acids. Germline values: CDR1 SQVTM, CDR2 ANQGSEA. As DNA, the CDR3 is TGCAGCGTTGAGGTTTTCAGTGAAGCTTTCTTT. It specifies CSVEVFSEAFF. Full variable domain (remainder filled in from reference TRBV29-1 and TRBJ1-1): SAVISQKPSRDICQRGTSLTIQCQVDSQVTMMFWYRQQPGQSLTLIATANQGSEATYESGFVIDKFPISRPNLTFSTLTVSNMSPEDSSIYLCSVEVFSEAFFGQGTRLTVV.

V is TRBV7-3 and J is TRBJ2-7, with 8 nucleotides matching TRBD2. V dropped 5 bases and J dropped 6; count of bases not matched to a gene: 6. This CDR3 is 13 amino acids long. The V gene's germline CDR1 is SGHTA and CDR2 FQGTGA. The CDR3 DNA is TGTGCCAGCAGCCTCGGGGGGGGGCTCGAGCAGTACTTC. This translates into CASSLGGGLEQYF.

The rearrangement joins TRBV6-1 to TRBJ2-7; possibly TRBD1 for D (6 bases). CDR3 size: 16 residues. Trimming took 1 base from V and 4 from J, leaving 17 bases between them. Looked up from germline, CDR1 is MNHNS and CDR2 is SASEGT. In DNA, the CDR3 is TGTGCCAGCAGTGAAGGCCCAGGGGACGGAGATTACGAGCAGTACTTC. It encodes CASSEGPGDGDYEQYF.

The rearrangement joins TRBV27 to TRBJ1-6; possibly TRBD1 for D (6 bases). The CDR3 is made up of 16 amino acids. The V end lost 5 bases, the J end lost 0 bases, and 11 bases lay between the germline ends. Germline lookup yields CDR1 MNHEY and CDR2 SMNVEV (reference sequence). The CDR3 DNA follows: TGTGCCAGCAGTGAGGGACAAAGCTCCTATAATTCACCCCTCCACTTT. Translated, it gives CASSEGQSSYNSPLHF.

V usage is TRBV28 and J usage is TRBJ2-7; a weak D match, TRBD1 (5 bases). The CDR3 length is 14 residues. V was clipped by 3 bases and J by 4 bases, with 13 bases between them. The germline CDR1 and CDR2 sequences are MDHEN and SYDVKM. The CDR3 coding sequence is TGTGCCAGCAGTTTTAGGGGAATGGGATACGAGCAGTACTTC. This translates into CASSFRGMGYEQYF.

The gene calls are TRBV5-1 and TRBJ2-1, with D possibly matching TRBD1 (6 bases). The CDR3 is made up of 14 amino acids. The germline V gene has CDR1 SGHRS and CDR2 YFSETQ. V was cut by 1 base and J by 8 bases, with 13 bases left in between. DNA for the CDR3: TGCGCCAGCAGCTTGAGGGGGATGGAGGATGAGCAGTTCTTC. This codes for CASSLRGMEDEQFF.